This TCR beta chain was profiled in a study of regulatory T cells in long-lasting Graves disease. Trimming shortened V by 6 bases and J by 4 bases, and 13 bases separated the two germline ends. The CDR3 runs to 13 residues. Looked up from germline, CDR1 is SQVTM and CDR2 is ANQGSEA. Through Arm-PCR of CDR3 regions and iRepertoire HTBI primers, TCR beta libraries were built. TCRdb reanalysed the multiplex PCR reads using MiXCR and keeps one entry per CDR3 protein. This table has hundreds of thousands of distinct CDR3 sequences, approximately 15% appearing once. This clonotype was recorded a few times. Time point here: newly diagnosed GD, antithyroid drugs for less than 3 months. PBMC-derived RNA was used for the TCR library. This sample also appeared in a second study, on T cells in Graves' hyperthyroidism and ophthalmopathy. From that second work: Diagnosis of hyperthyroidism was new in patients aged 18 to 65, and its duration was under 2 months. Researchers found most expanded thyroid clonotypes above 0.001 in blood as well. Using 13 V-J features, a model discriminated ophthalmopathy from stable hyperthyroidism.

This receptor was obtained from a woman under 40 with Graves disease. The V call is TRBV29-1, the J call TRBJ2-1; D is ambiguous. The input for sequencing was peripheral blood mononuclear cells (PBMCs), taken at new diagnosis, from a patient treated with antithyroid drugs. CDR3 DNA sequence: TGCAGCGTCCCCCGAGCTCCTTACAATGAGCAGTTCTTC. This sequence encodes CSVPRAPYNEQFF.